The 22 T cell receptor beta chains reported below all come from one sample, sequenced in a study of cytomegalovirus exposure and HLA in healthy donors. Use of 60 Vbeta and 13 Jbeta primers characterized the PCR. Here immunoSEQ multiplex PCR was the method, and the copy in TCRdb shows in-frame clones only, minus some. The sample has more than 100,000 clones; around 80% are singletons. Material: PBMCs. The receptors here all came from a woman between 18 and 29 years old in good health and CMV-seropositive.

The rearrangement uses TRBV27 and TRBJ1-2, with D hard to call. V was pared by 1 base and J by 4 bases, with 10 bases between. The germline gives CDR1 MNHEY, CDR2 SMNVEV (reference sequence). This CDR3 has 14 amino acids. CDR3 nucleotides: TGTGCCAGCAGTTTATTCGGGGAAACCTATGGCTACACCTTC. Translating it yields CASSLFGETYGYTF.

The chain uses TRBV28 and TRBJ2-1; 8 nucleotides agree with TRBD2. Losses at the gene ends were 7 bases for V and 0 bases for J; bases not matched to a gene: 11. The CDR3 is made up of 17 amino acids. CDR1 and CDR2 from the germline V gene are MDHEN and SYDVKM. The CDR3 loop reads CASTFITSGPSYNEQFF. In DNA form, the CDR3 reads TGTGCCAGCACCTTTATAACTAGCGGCCCCTCCTACAATGAGCAGTTCTTC.

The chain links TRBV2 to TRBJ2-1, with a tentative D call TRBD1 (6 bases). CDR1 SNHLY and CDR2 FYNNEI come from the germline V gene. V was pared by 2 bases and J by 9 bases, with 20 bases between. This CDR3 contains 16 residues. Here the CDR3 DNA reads TGTGCCAGCAGTGAACCCGGACAGTCTTACGGAGGTGAGCAGTTCTTC. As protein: CASSEPGQSYGGEQFF.

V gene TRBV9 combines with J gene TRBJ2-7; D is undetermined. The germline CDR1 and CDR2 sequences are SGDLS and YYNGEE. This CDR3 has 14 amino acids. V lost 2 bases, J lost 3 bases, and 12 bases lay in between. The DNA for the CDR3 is TGTGCCAGCAGCGTGGGCTCCTCCGTCTACGAGCAGTACTTC. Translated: CASSVGSSVYEQYF.

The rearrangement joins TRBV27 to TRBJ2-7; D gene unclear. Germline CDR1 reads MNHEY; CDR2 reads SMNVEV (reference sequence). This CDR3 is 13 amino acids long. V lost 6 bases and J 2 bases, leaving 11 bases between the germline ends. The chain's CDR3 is CASRPSSPYEQYF. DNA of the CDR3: TGTGCCAGCAGACCCAGTTCCCCCTACGAGCAGTACTTC.

CDR3 in DNA: TGTGCCAGCAGCTTCATGGAGTACGAGCAGTACTTC. Encoded protein: CASSFMEYEQYF. The V and J genes are TRBV7-8 and TRBJ2-7; D gene unclear. The CDR3 is made up of 12 amino acids. Trimming cost V 3 bases and J 4 bases, with 7 bases left between them. Germline V gene data show CDR1 as SGHVS and CDR2 as FQNEAQ.

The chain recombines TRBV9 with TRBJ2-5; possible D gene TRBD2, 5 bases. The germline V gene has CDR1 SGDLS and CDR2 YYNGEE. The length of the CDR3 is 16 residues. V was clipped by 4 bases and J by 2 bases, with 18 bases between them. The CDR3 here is CASSSPREGRQETQYF. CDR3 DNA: TGTGCCAGCAGCTCCCCCCGGGAAGGCAGACAAGAGACCCAGTACTTC.

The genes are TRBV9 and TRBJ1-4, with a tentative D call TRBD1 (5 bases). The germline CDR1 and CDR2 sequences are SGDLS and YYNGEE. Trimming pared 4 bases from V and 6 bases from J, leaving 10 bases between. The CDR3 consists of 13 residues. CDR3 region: CASSLGGDEKLFF. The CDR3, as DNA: TGTGCCAGCAGCCTTGGGGGGGATGAAAAACTGTTTTTT.

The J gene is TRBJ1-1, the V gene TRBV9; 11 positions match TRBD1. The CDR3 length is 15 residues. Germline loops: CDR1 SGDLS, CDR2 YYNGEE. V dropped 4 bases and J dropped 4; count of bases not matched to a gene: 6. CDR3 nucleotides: TGTGCCAGCAGCATGTCCGGGACAGGGGGCACTGAAGCTTTCTTT. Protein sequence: CASSMSGTGGTEAFF.

This chain's CDR3 is CASSVVGGNTEAFF. CDR3 nucleotide sequence: TGTGCCAGCAGCGTAGTGGGGGGGAACACTGAAGCTTTCTTT. The chain links TRBV9 to TRBJ1-1, with D maybe TRBD1 (5 bases). Trimming took 0 bases from V and 1 from J, leaving 7 bases between them. CDR1 is SGDLS and CDR2 is YYNGEE in the germline V gene. This CDR3 has 14 residues.

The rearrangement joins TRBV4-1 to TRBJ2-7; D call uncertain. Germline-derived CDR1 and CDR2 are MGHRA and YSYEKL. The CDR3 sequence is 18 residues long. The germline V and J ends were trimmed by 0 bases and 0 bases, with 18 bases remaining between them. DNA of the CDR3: TGCGCCAGCAGCCAAGATCCGCCAGAACTATATAGCTCCTACGAGCAGTACTTC. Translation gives CASSQDPPELYSSYEQYF.

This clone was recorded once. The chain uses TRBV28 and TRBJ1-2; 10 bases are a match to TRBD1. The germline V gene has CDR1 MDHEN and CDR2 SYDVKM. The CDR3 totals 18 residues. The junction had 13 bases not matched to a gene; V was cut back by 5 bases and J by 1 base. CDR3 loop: CASSLPPGQGFGNYGYTF. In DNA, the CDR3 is TGTGCCAGCAGTCTCCCCCCGGGACAGGGGTTTGGTAACTATGGCTACACCTTC.

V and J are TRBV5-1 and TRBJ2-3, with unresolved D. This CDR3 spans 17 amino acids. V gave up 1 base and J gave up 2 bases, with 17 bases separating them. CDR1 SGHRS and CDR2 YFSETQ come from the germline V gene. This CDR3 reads CASSLFVAVTLTDTQYF. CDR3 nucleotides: TGCGCCAGCAGCTTGTTCGTAGCTGTAACCCTCACAGATACGCAGTATTTT.

DNA for the CDR3: TGTGCCAGCAGCTTTCGGGACAGCCACTACGAGCAGTACTTC. It specifies CASSFRDSHYEQYF. The genes are TRBV7-9 and TRBJ2-7; 7 bases map to TRBD1. Germline CDR1 is SEHNR and CDR2 is FQNEAQ (reference sequence). After removal of 3 bases from V and 3 bases from J, the junction contained 5 bases not matched to a gene. CDR3 length equals 14 residues. Filled out from reference TRBV7-9 and TRBJ2-7, the complete variable domain reads DTGVSQNPRHKITKRGQNVTFRCDPISEHNRLYWYRQTLGQGPEFLTYFQNEAQLEKSRLLSDRFSAERPKGSFSTLEIQRTEQGDSAMYLCASSFRDSHYEQYFGPGTRLTVT.

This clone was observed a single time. The CDR3 loop is CASTWGMGETQYF. CDR3 DNA: TGTGCCAGCACCTGGGGCATGGGAGAGACCCAGTACTTC. V is TRBV6-5 and J is TRBJ2-5, with D possibly matching TRBD1 (5 bases). Deletions cut 7 bases from V and 4 bases from J, with 13 bases between. CDR1 and CDR2 (germline): MNHEY, SVGAGI. The CDR3 has 13 residues.

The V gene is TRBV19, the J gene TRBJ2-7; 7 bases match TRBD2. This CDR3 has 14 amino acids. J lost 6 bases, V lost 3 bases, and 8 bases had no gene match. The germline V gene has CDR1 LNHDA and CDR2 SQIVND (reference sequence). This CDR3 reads CASSIGRERAEQYF. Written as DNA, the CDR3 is TGTGCCAGTAGTATTGGGCGGGAGAGGGCCGAGCAGTACTTC.

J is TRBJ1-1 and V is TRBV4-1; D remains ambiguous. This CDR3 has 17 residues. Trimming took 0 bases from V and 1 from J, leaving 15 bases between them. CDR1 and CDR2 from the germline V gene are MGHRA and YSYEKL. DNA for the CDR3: TGCGCCAGCAGCCAAGAAAGAACGGAGAAACCGAACACTGAAGCTTTCTTT. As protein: CASSQERTEKPNTEAFF.

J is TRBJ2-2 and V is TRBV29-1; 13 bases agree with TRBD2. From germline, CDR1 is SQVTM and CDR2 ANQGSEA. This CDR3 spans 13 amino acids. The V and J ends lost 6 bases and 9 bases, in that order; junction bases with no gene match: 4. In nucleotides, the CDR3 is TGCAGCGTCCTACTAGCGGGGGGGAGGGAGCTGTTTTTT. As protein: CSVLLAGGRELFF.

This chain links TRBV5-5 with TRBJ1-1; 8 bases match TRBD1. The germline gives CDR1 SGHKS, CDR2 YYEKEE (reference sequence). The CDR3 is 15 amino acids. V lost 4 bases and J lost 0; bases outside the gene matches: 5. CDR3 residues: CASSVGQGLNTEAFF. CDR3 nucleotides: TGTGCCAGCAGCGTCGGACAGGGATTGAACACTGAAGCTTTCTTT.

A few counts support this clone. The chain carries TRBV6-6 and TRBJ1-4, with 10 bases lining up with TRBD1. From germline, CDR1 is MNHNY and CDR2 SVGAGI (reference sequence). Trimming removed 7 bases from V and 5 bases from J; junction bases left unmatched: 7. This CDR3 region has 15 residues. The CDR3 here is CASTPVTGGNEKLFF. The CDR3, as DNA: TGTGCCAGCACCCCCGTGACAGGGGGCAATGAAAAACTGTTTTTT.

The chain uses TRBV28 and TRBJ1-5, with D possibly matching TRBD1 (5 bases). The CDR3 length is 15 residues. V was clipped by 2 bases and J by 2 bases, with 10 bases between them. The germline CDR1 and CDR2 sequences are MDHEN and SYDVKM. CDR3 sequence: CASSLRGGGNQPQHF. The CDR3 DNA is TGTGCCAGCAGTTTAAGGGGAGGGGGCAATCAGCCCCAGCATTTT.

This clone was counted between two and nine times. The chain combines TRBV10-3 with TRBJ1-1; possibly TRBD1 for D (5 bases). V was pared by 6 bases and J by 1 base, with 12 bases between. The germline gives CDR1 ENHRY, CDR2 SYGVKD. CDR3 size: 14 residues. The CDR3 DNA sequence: TGTGCCATCAGCGACCGGGGGGGGAACACTGAAGCTTTCTTT. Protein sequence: CAISDRGGNTEAFF.